This TCR beta chain came from a study of cytomegalovirus exposure and HLA in healthy donors. Points from the study as a whole: Investigators reported approximately 170 TCR beta chains as tied to cytomegalovirus. Compared with the approximately 680-donor mean, an Asian-associated ancestry cluster reportedly had fewer N-insertions, according to a later analysis. Researchers reported in a later analysis that common viral pathogens appeared linked to several top clusters. A missense DCLRE1C variant was associated with V- and J-gene trimming of TCR beta chains in a later analysis, and an independent cohort replicated the association.

The PCR made use of 60 Vbeta and 13 Jbeta primers. TCRdb keeps only in-frame clones here, not all; method: immunoSEQ multiplex PCR. The profile shows around 160,000 clones, roughly 79% of them singletons. The CDR3 totals 13 residues. The V and J ends lost 5 bases and 4 bases respectively, with 12 bases between them. Germline V gene lookup returns CDR1 SNHLY and CDR2 FYNNEI. Notes on this clone: Its target is not known.

The sequence was collected from a middle-aged woman in good health and CMV-seronegative. The V call is TRBV2, the J call TRBJ2-7; perhaps TRBD2 as D (6 bases). The specimen sequenced was PBMCs. Here the CDR3 DNA reads TGTGCCAGCAGTTACGGGACTGCGTACGAGCAGTACTTC. It is translated as CASSYGTAYEQYF.